The entry below describes one T cell receptor (beta chain). This specimen belongs to a study of CD8 T cells in Susac syndrome. The length of the CDR3 is 13 residues. The V end was cut by 2 bases, the J end by 3 bases, with 7 bases between. After extraction with the RNeasy kit, 0.5 to 1 ug of the RNA was reverse transcribed using random hexamers. It was immunoSEQ multiplex PCR that amplified TCR beta CDR3 across 54 Vbeta and 13 Jbeta. TCRdb recomputed calls from the immunoSEQ multiplex PCR reads with MiXCR, one row per CDR3 protein. Seen here are 150,000 to 160,000 distinct CDR3 sequences, about 95% observed once, and the top ten hold about 0.15%.

The sequenced sample consisted of CD8+ T cells from PBMCs. This receptor was taken from a human donor with multiple sclerosis. The rearrangement joins TRBV12-3 or TRBV12-4 to TRBJ2-5; D not resolved. The CDR3 bases are TGTGCCAGCAGTTTACAGGTGGAAGAGACCCAGTACTTC. Amino acids: CASSLQVEETQYF.